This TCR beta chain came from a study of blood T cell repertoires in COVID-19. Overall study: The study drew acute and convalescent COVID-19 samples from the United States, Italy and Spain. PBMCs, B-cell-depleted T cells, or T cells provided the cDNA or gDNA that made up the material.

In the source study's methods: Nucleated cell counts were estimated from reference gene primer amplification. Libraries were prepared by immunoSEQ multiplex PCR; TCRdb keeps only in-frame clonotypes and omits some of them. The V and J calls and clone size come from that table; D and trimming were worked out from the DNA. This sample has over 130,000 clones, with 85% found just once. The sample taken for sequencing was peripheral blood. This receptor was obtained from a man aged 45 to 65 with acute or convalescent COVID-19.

In nucleotides, the CDR3 is TGCGCCAGCAGTCTAAGTACCTCTAAAGTTGATCCCTTAGCCAAAAACATTCAGTACTTC. It specifies CASSLSTSKVDPLAKNIQYF. The chain joins TRBV23-1 to TRBJ2-4; no definite D call. TRBV23-1 is known as an ORF, though its function is uncertain. V lost 4 bases to trimming and J lost 0 bases, with 25 bases between them. The CDR3 sequence is 20 residues long.